The 29 T cell receptor beta chains reported below all come from one sample, sequenced in a study of blood T cell repertoires in COVID-19. Here immunoSEQ multiplex PCR was the method, and the copy in TCRdb shows in-frame clones only, minus some. The table has about 200,000 clones, 87% seen once. The sequenced sample consisted of peripheral blood. The receptors were sampled from a man aged 55 to 70 with active or convalescent COVID-19.

The CDR3 DNA reads TGTGCCAGCAGCGTAGGGGACACCGCAACTAATGAAAAACTGTTTTTT. This encodes CASSVGDTATNEKLFF. The chain uses TRBV9 and TRBJ1-4; maybe TRBD1 (6 bases). The CDR3 is made up of 16 amino acids. Germline loops: CDR1 SGDLS, CDR2 YYNGEE. V lost 0 bases to trimming and J lost 0 bases, with 9 bases between them.

The CDR3 DNA sequence: TGTGCCAGCTCACCCCAGGGCAGTTCCACCTATGGCTACACCTTC. Its protein is CASSPQGSSTYGYTF. The chain couples TRBV18 to TRBJ1-2, with D tentatively TRBD1 (5 bases). Trimming took 3 bases from V and 4 from J, leaving 15 bases between them. In germline, CDR1 is KGHSH, CDR2 LQKENI. The CDR3 has 15 amino acids. The variable domain in full, completed from reference TRBV18 and TRBJ1-2, reads NAGVMQNPRHLVRRRGQEARLRCSPMKGHSHVYWYRQLPEEGLKFMVYLQKENIIDESGMPKERFSAEFPKEGPSILRIQQVVRGDSAAYFCASSPQGSSTYGYTFGSGTRLTVV.

This rearrangement joins TRBV6-5 to TRBJ2-3, with D unresolved. There are 14 residues in the CDR3. Germline V gene lookup returns CDR1 MNHEY and CDR2 SVGAGI. Trimming took 4 bases from V and 2 from J, leaving 10 bases between them. CDR3 sequence reads: CASSLKTFTDTQYF. The CDR3 DNA reads TGTGCCAGCAGTTTAAAAACTTTCACAGATACGCAGTATTTT.

The chain joins TRBV6-5 to TRBJ1-1; D may be TRBD1 (5 bases). Between the trimmed V and J ends, which lost 8 bases and 4 bases, there was a span of 8 bases. The CDR3 contains 11 residues. Germline V gene data show CDR1 as MNHEY and CDR2 as SVGAGI. Here the CDR3 reads CASGRVTEAFF. CDR3 nucleotides: TGTGCCAGCGGCAGGGTCACTGAAGCTTTCTTT.

The DNA for the CDR3 is TGCGCCAGCAGTGAGCGGGGAAAAGCAGATACGCAGTATTTT. It is translated as CASSERGKADTQYF. This chain links TRBV10-1 with TRBJ2-3, with D maybe TRBD2 (5 bases). V lost 2 bases and J 4 bases, leaving 10 bases between the germline ends. The CDR3 runs to 14 residues. Germline values: CDR1 WNHNN, CDR2 SYGVQD (reference sequence).

CDR3 bases: TGTGCCAGCAGACCAACAGGCGGCTATTCACCCCTCCACTTT. It codes for CASRPTGGYSPLHF. This rearrangement joins TRBV6-5 to TRBJ1-6, with a tentative D call TRBD1 (5 bases). Germline V gives CDR1 MNHEY, CDR2 SVGAGI. The CDR3 has 14 residues. V shed 6 bases and J shed 8 bases, with 14 bases lying between them.

This chain links TRBV23-1 with TRBJ1-4, with 10 bases fitting TRBD1. TRBV23-1 has ORF status, its function being uncertain. The junction had 10 bases not matched to a gene; V was cut back by 2 bases and J by 7 bases. The CDR3 has 17 residues. The CDR3, as DNA: TGCGCCAGCAGTCAAGCTAGACAGGGGGCGAGGGGTGAAAAACTGTTTTTT. This translates into CASSQARQGARGEKLFF.

This chain links TRBV7-9 with TRBJ2-6; tentative D call: TRBD1 (5 bases). The length of the CDR3 is 16 residues. V gave up 5 bases and J gave up 2 bases, with 13 bases separating them. Germline CDR1 and CDR2: SEHNR and FQNEAQ (reference sequence). CDR3: CASSLNRYAGANVLTF. CDR3 DNA sequence: TGTGCCAGCAGCCTTAACAGGTACGCTGGGGCCAACGTCCTGACTTTC.

The chain carries TRBV12-5 and TRBJ1-5; D uncertain. Germline values: CDR1 LGHNT, CDR2 FRNRAP. The CDR3 sequence is 17 residues long. V lost 0 bases and J lost 5, with 17 bases in between. CDR3 sequence (DNA): TGTGCTAGTGGTTTGGTACCCATTTGTCTATCCTATCAGCCCCAGCATTTT. Its translation: CASGLVPICLSYQPQHF.

The V gene is TRBV2, the J gene TRBJ2-5; possibly TRBD2 for D (5 bases). The V gene lost 5 bases and the J gene lost 5 bases, with 12 bases spanning the gap. CDR1 and CDR2 from the germline V gene are SNHLY and FYNNEI. This CDR3 contains 13 residues. In nucleotides, the CDR3 is TGTGCCAGCAGTTCGGGGAACGGGGAGACCCAGTACTTC. Encoded protein: CASSSGNGETQYF. The whole variable domain, remainder taken from reference TRBV2 and TRBJ2-5, is EPEVTQTPSHQVTQMGQEVILRCVPISNHLYFYWYRQILGQKVEFLVSFYNNEISEKSEIFDDQFSVERPDGSNFTLKIRSTKLEDSAMYFCASSSGNGETQYFGPGTRLLVL.

V gene TRBV29-1 combines with J gene TRBJ1-2; a possible D gene is TRBD1 (5 bases). Trimming took off 1 base at V and 8 bases at J, with 17 bases between the two ends. CDR1 SQVTM and CDR2 ANQGSEA come from the germline V gene. The CDR3 covers 14 residues. CDR3 in amino acids: CSVEGTNPTMGYTF. In nucleotides, the CDR3 is TGCAGCGTTGAAGGGACAAACCCCACTATGGGCTACACCTTC.

The V call is TRBV15, the J call TRBJ2-3; the match to TRBD2 covers 14 bases. The germline CDR1 and CDR2 sequences are LNHNV and YYDKDF (reference sequence). This CDR3 has 19 residues. With 1 base clipped from V and 0 bases from J, the junction kept 6 bases outside the gene matches. Here the CDR3 DNA reads TGTGCCACCAGCAGAGGGACTAGCGGGGGGAGGCTAAGCACAGATACGCAGTATTTT. It specifies CATSRGTSGGRLSTDTQYF.

The chain uses TRBV10-1 and TRBJ1-2; a possible D gene is TRBD1 (6 bases). The V gene lost 4 bases and the J gene lost 4 bases, with 13 bases spanning the gap. Germline lookup yields CDR1 WNHNN and CDR2 SYGVQD (reference sequence). The CDR3 sequence is 14 residues long. The CDR3 nucleotides are TGCGCCAGCAGTGGTAACAGGGTCCTCTATGGCTACACCTTC. This encodes CASSGNRVLYGYTF.

V and J are TRBV6-1 and TRBJ2-3; D is perhaps TRBD2 (7 bases). The CDR3 sequence is 15 residues long. CDR1 is MNHNS and CDR2 is SASEGT in the germline V gene. Trimming took 2 bases from V and 4 from J, leaving 13 bases between them. In nucleotides, the CDR3 is TGTGCCAGCAGTGAAAGGGGGGGGTGGCCAGATACGCAGTATTTT. Its protein product is CASSERGGWPDTQYF.

The V call is TRBV19, the J call TRBJ2-1; 7 bases line up with TRBD2. J gave up 8 bases and V 0 bases, and 13 bases lay outside the gene matches. The germline CDR1 and CDR2 sequences are LNHDA and SQIVND (reference sequence). The CDR3 consists of 17 residues. The CDR3 DNA is TGTGCCAGTAGTATAGATACACATCAGGGCCGGGGGGATGAGCAGTTCTTC. Translated, it gives CASSIDTHQGRGDEQFF.

The V gene is TRBV5-5, the J gene TRBJ1-1; a weak D match, TRBD1 (5 bases). CDR1 SGHKS and CDR2 YYEKEE come from the germline V gene (reference sequence). Trimming removed 4 bases at V and 10 bases at J, with 17 bases between. The CDR3 runs 13 residues. The CDR3 reads CASSPSVQGSAFF. The CDR3 region has the DNA TGTGCCAGCAGCCCCTCGGTTCAGGGCTCAGCTTTCTTT.

The chain recombines TRBV18 with TRBJ2-3, with D maybe TRBD1 (7 bases). The ends were cut back, 6 bases at V and 2 bases at J, with 12 bases in the middle. This CDR3 is 14 amino acids long. CDR1 and CDR2 from the germline V gene are KGHSH and LQKENI. Here the CDR3 DNA reads TGTGCCAGCTCTACCAGGGGGGTCACAGATACGCAGTATTTT. Translation: CASSTRGVTDTQYF.

The chain couples TRBV5-1 to TRBJ2-2; 9 bases are shared with TRBD1. This CDR3 has 15 residues. V shed 3 bases, J shed 5 bases, and the junction held 5 bases outside the gene matches. CDR1 and CDR2 (germline): SGHRS, YFSETQ. CDR3 loop: CASSSDRGGTGELFF. Here the CDR3 DNA reads TGCGCCAGCAGCTCGGACAGGGGCGGAACCGGGGAGCTGTTTTTT.

Here the CDR3 DNA reads TGTGCCAGCAGCTTAGGGGTCCTCCCGAAGGGGGCAGATACGCAGTATTTT. Its translation: CASSLGVLPKGADTQYF. V gene TRBV7-2 combines with J gene TRBJ2-3; possible D gene TRBD1, 6 bases. Trimming removed 1 base from V and 4 bases from J, with 18 bases in between. Germline values: CDR1 SGHTA, CDR2 FQGNSA. The CDR3 has 17 amino acids. Complete variable domain (other parts from reference TRBV7-2 and TRBJ2-3): GAGVSQSPSNKVTEKGKDVELRCDPISGHTALYWYRQSLGQGLEFLIYFQGNSAPDKSGLPSDRFSAERTGGSVSTLTIQRTQQEDSAVYLCASSLGVLPKGADTQYFGPGTRLTVL.

The rearrangement joins TRBV5-5 to TRBJ2-7; 8 bases are a match to TRBD1. Germline-derived CDR1 and CDR2 are SGHKS and YYEKEE (reference sequence). Unmatched junction bases numbered 6, after V lost 1 base and J lost 3 bases. This CDR3 has 15 residues. CDR3 residues: CASSLFGTGVYEQYF. CDR3 nucleotide sequence: TGTGCCAGCAGCTTGTTCGGGACAGGAGTCTACGAGCAGTACTTC. Variable domain in full (rest from reference TRBV5-5 and TRBJ2-7): DAGVTQSPTHLIKTRGQQVTLRCSPISGHKSVSWYQQVLGQGPQFIFQYYEKEERGRGNFPDRFSARQFPNYSSELNVNALLLGDSALYLCASSLFGTGVYEQYFGPGTRLTVT.

Regarding this clone: Other DNA sequences from this sample encode an identical CDR3 as well. The gene calls are TRBV19 and TRBJ1-1; D is perhaps TRBD1 (5 bases). CDR1 and CDR2 (germline): LNHDA, SQIVND (reference sequence). The V and J ends lost 1 base and 0 bases respectively, with 6 bases between them. This CDR3 is 14 amino acids long. The CDR3 coding sequence is TGTGCCAGTAGTATAGGGGGGGTGAACACTGAAGCTTTCTTT. Protein sequence: CASSIGGVNTEAFF.

This clone was detected once. The chain carries TRBV10-2 and TRBJ2-3; no clear D. CDR1 WSHSY and CDR2 SAAADI come from the germline V gene. CDR3 length: 14 residues. Trimming took 6 bases from V and 3 from J, leaving 13 bases between them. The CDR3 spells CASSPLVGTDTQYF. CDR3 DNA: TGCGCCAGCAGCCCCCTAGTCGGGACAGATACGCAGTATTTT.

V and J are TRBV6-6 and TRBJ1-5; possible D gene TRBD1, 5 bases. The CDR3 runs 14 residues. CDR1 is MNHNY, CDR2 SVGAGI, per germline (reference sequence). V gave up 2 bases and J gave up 0 bases, with 5 bases separating them. CDR3 protein: CASSYQGSNQPQHF. DNA of the CDR3: TGTGCCAGCAGTTACCAGGGTAGCAATCAGCCCCAGCATTTT.

The V call is TRBV18, the J call TRBJ2-3; a possible D gene is TRBD1 (5 bases). This CDR3 is built from 13 residues. The ends were cut back, 4 bases at V and 3 bases at J, with 8 bases in the middle. Germline lookup yields CDR1 KGHSH and CDR2 LQKENI. The CDR3 nucleotides are TGTGCCAGCTCACAGGGGAATACAGATACGCAGTATTTT. Encoded protein: CASSQGNTDTQYF.

This chain joins TRBV15 and TRBJ1-6; D ambiguous. Deletions cut 2 bases from V and 0 bases from J, with 11 bases between. Germline CDR1 reads LNHNV; CDR2 reads YYDKDF (reference sequence). This CDR3 has 17 amino acids. The CDR3, as DNA: TGTGCCACCAGCAGATCGGCTGGGCACTCCTATAATTCACCCCTCCACTTT. Translation: CATSRSAGHSYNSPLHF.

This sequence joins TRBV7-9 and TRBJ1-2; perhaps TRBD1 as D (6 bases). The CDR3 runs 13 residues. V was pared by 3 bases and J by 8 bases, with 13 bases between. Germline CDR1 is SEHNR and CDR2 is FQNEAQ (reference sequence). CDR3 nucleotides: TGTGCCAGCAGCTTTCAACAGGGCTGGGGCTACACCTTC. Translated, it gives CASSFQQGWGYTF.

This clone was detected only once. J is TRBJ1-2 and V is TRBV19; weak D call: TRBD1 (5 bases). V lost 6 bases, J lost 8 bases, and 16 bases lay in between. Looked up from germline, CDR1 is LNHDA and CDR2 is SQIVND (reference sequence). The CDR3 contains 13 residues. The CDR3, as DNA: TGTGCCAGTAGGATCACCAGGGTAGAGGGCTACACCTTC. Its protein is CASRITRVEGYTF.

The chain has TRBV7-3 and TRBJ2-2; 7 bases align to TRBD2. V dropped 6 bases and J dropped 6; count of bases not matched to a gene: 7. This CDR3 has 14 residues. Looked up from germline, CDR1 is SGHTA and CDR2 is FQGTGA. The CDR3 protein is CASRPTSYAGELFF. Here the CDR3 DNA reads TGTGCCAGCAGACCGACTAGCTACGCCGGGGAGCTGTTTTTT. The full variable domain, with the rest looked up from reference TRBV7-3 and TRBJ2-2, is GAGVSQTPSNKVTEKGKYVELRCDPISGHTALYWYRQSLGQGPEFLIYFQGTGAADDSGLPNDRFFAVRPEGSVSTLKIQRTERGDSAVYLCASRPTSYAGELFFGEGSRLTVL.

The chain combines TRBV29-1 with TRBJ1-1; D unclear. Trimming pared 3 bases from V and 6 bases from J, leaving 23 bases between. From germline, CDR1 is SQVTM and CDR2 ANQGSEA. There are 16 residues in the CDR3. The CDR3 loop reads CSVDGITAGTMSEAFF. The CDR3 DNA reads as TGCAGCGTTGACGGGATTACGGCAGGTACTATGTCTGAAGCTTTCTTT.